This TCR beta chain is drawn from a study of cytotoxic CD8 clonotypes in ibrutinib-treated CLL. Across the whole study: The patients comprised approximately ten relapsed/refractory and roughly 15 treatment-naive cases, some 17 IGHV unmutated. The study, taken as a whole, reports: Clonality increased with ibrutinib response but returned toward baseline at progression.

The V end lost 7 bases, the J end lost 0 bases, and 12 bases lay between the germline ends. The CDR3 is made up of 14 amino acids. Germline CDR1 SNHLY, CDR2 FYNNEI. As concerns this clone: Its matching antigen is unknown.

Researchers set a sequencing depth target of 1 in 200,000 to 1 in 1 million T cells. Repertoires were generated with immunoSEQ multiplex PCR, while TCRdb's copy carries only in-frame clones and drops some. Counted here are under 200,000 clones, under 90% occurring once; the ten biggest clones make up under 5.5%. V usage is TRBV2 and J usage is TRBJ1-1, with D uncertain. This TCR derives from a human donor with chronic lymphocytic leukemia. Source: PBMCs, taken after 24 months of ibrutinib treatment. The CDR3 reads CASTASQLNTEAFF. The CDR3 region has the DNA TGTGCCAGCACAGCCAGCCAGTTGAACACTGAAGCTTTCTTT.